These 19 T cell receptor beta chains share one sample of origin, sequenced in a study of cytomegalovirus exposure and HLA in healthy donors. The PCR ran on 60 Vbeta and 13 Jbeta primers. Sequencing used immunoSEQ multiplex PCR; TCRdb keeps in-frame clones, though not all of them. Of under 130,000 clones detected, over 65% appear once; the ten largest clones hold more than 8%. The specimen was PBMCs. All receptors derive from a man in his forties in good health and CMV-seropositive.

The chain has TRBV6-1 and TRBJ2-3; the D gene is possibly TRBD2 (5 bases). The CDR3 spans 13 residues. Between the trimmed V and J ends, which lost 8 bases and 1 base, there was a span of 10 bases. CDR1 MNHNS and CDR2 SASEGT come from the germline V gene. CDR3 protein: CASGHGGTDTQYF. The CDR3 DNA sequence: TGTGCCAGCGGGCACGGGGGCACAGATACGCAGTATTTT.

This clone showed up just a few times. The chain uses TRBV2 and TRBJ1-3; the D is unclear. V lost 8 bases to trimming and J lost 2 bases, with 7 bases between them. Germline CDR1 is SNHLY and CDR2 is FYNNEI. This CDR3 has 12 amino acids. CDR3 region: CASGLAGNTIYF. For the CDR3, the DNA is TGTGCCAGCGGGCTGGCTGGAAACACCATATATTTT.

This clone was recorded a few times. The chain recombines TRBV7-9 with TRBJ2-3; weak D call: TRBD1 (5 bases). Looked up from germline, CDR1 is SEHNR and CDR2 is FQNEAQ (reference sequence). The CDR3 loop spans 13 amino acids. V lost 10 bases to trimming and J lost 1 base, with 12 bases between them. This CDR3 is CAILPRGTDTQYF. The DNA for the CDR3 is TGTGCCATCCTACCCAGGGGCACAGATACGCAGTATTTT.

This clone was counted a single time. Written as DNA, the CDR3 is TGTGCCAGCAGCCAAGTGTACAGCTACGAGCAGTACTTC. Translated: CASSQVYSYEQYF. V is TRBV4-2 and J is TRBJ2-5; D is ambiguous. The J call is uncertain, as TRBJ2-7 better fits the DNA end. Germline CDR1 reads LGHNA; CDR2 reads YNFKEQ. This CDR3 region has 13 residues.

This clone was counted a single time. This chain links TRBV9 with TRBJ2-5, with TRBD1 matching over 8 bases. The J segment lost 4 bases and the V segment lost 1 base, leaving 12 bases of the junction unmatched. The CDR3 is 17 amino acids. The germline gives CDR1 SGDLS, CDR2 YYNGEE. CDR3 amino acids: CASSVSPHGTGGETQYF. CDR3 DNA: TGTGCCAGCAGCGTAAGCCCCCACGGTACAGGGGGAGAGACCCAGTACTTC. The whole variable domain, remainder taken from reference TRBV9 and TRBJ2-5, is DSGVTQTPKHLITATGQRVTLRCSPRSGDLSVYWYQQSLDQGLQFLIQYYNGEERAKGNILERFSAQQFPDLHSELNLSSLELGDSALYFCASSVSPHGTGGETQYFGPGTRLLVL.

The J gene is TRBJ2-1, the V gene TRBV5-4; a weak D match, TRBD2 (7 bases). This CDR3 has 16 residues. Deletions cut 0 bases from V and 3 bases from J, with 13 bases between. Germline CDR1 is SGHNT and CDR2 is YYREEE (reference sequence). CDR3: CASSLAGLGGYNEQFF. For the CDR3, the DNA is TGTGCCAGCAGCTTGGCAGGACTAGGGGGCTACAATGAGCAGTTCTTC.

V is TRBV11-2 and J is TRBJ2-4, with 12 bases that match TRBD1. Germline V gene sequence: CDR1 SGHAT, CDR2 FQNNGV. J gave up 0 bases and V 5 bases, and 2 bases lay outside the gene matches. The CDR3 sequence is 16 residues long. This chain's CDR3 is CASSGDRGRAKNIQYF. The CDR3 DNA reads as TGTGCCAGCAGCGGGGACAGGGGGCGAGCCAAAAACATTCAGTACTTC. Combining the CDR3 with reference TRBV11-2 and TRBJ2-4 gives the whole variable domain EAGVAQSPRYKIIEKRQSVAFWCNPISGHATLYWYQQILGQGPKLLIQFQNNGVVDDSQLPKDRFSAERLKGVDSTLKIQPAKLEDSAVYLCASSGDRGRAKNIQYFGAGTRLSVL.

V is TRBV6-1 and J is TRBJ1-5; TRBD1 is a possible D gene (5 bases). V was shortened by 3 bases and J by 0 bases, with 9 bases between the two germline ends. CDR3 length: 15 amino acids. The germline V gene has CDR1 MNHNS and CDR2 SASEGT. The DNA of the CDR3 is TGTGCCAGCAGTGAGAGGGACTATAGCAATCAGCCCCAGCATTTT. Protein sequence: CASSERDYSNQPQHF.

The rearrangement joins TRBV6-1 to TRBJ2-5; a weak D match, TRBD1 (6 bases). CDR1 and CDR2 from the germline V gene are MNHNS and SASEGT. Trimming cost V 5 bases and J 1 base, with 14 bases left between them. CDR3 size: 15 residues. CDR3 loop: CASSPGTRVQETQYF. In DNA, the CDR3 is TGTGCCAGCAGTCCCGGGACAAGAGTCCAAGAGACCCAGTACTTC.

The rearrangement joins TRBV6-1 to TRBJ2-7; 8 bases map to TRBD1. CDR1 is MNHNS, CDR2 SASEGT, per germline. CDR3 size: 16 residues. Losses at the gene ends were 4 bases for V and 4 bases for J; bases not matched to a gene: 12. The CDR3 region has the DNA TGTGCCAGCAGTGGGTGGGACAGGAGTCCCAAGTACGAGCAGTACTTC. Encoded protein: CASSGWDRSPKYEQYF.

The gene calls are TRBV20-1 and TRBJ1-1; TRBD1 is a possible D gene (6 bases). The ends were cut back, 7 bases at V and 5 bases at J, with 11 bases in the middle. CDR1 and CDR2 (germline): DFQATT, SNEGSKA (reference sequence). The CDR3 extends over 11 amino acids. The CDR3 region is CSVEGGTEAFF. The CDR3 nucleotides are TGCAGTGTTGAGGGGGGGACTGAAGCTTTCTTT.

With regard to this clone: One end of the junction does not line up with germline, which may come from a read error. The rearrangement joins TRBV15 to TRBJ1-4, with 9 nucleotides matching TRBD1. The germline CDR1 and CDR2 sequences are LNHNV and YYDKDF (reference sequence). This CDR3 has 15 residues. CDR3 sequence (DNA): TGTGCCACCAGCGGCTATCCCGGGACAGGGAGTCTTTTTGTTTTT. It yields the protein CATSGYPGTGSLFVF. Drawing the rest from reference TRBV15 and TRBJ1-4, the complete variable domain is DAMVIQNPRYQVTQFGKPVTLSCSQTLNHNVMYWYQQKSSQAPKLLFHYYDKDFNNEADTPDNFQSRRPNTSFCFLDIRSPGLGDTAMYLCATSGYPGTGSLFVFGSGTQLSVL.

This chain joins TRBV4-3 and TRBJ2-5; D perhaps matches TRBD1 (6 bases). Germline loops: CDR1 LGHNA, CDR2 YSLEER. This CDR3 comprises 14 residues. Trimming left V 4 bases short and J 11 bases short, with 20 bases between. The CDR3 DNA reads as TGCGCCAGCAGCCTCGATTACAGGGCCGGGGAGCAGTACTTC. The encoded protein is CASSLDYRAGEQYF.

This clone appeared a single time. The chain joins TRBV5-1 to TRBJ1-4, with D possibly TRBD1 on 5 matching bases. Germline V gene lookup returns CDR1 SGHRS and CDR2 YFSETQ. There are 15 residues in the CDR3. Between the trimmed V and J ends, which lost 0 bases and 5 bases, there was a span of 11 bases. The CDR3 protein is CASSLAGTKNEKLFF. The CDR3 DNA reads as TGCGCCAGCAGCTTGGCGGGGACTAAGAATGAAAAACTGTTTTTT.

The count of this clone is one. CDR3 nucleotide sequence: TGTGCCAGCAGCCCCACAGGAGGGGCAGAGACCCAGTACTTC. This sequence encodes CASSPTGGAETQYF. The chain couples TRBV4-2 to TRBJ2-5, with D possibly TRBD2 on 6 matching bases. V lost 4 bases, J lost 4 bases, and 13 bases lay in between. CDR3 length: 14 residues. Germline loops: CDR1 LGHNA, CDR2 YNFKEQ.

This clone showed up just a few times. The rearrangement uses TRBV7-2 and TRBJ1-4, with D perhaps TRBD1 (5 bases). Germline CDR1 reads SGHTA; CDR2 reads FQGNSA. There are 14 residues in the CDR3. V shed 5 bases and J shed 8 bases, with 15 bases lying between them. The CDR3 protein is CASSPQGVEEKLFF. The CDR3 DNA reads as TGTGCCAGCAGCCCGCAGGGTGTAGAGGAAAAACTGTTTTTT.

The chain employs TRBV7-2 and TRBJ2-5, with TRBD2 matching 9 bases. The CDR3 contains 17 residues. The V and J ends lost 2 bases and 8 bases, in that order; junction bases with no gene match: 15. Germline V CDR1 and CDR2: SGHTA, FQGNSA. CDR3 protein: CASSLSSTAGGFQTQYF. CDR3 sequence (DNA): TGTGCCAGCAGCTTATCTTCTACGGCGGGGGGGTTCCAAACCCAGTACTTC.

This clone occurred once. The chain uses TRBV5-4 and TRBJ2-7, with 9 nucleotides matching TRBD2. The CDR3 is 17 residues long. J gave up 0 bases and V 3 bases, and 10 bases lay outside the gene matches. Germline V lookup: CDR1 SGHNT, CDR2 YYREEE (reference sequence). CDR3 amino acids: CASSSGLAGSFSYEQYF. CDR3 in DNA: TGTGCCAGCAGCTCGGGGCTAGCGGGGTCATTCTCCTACGAGCAGTACTTC.

This chain connects TRBV5-1 to TRBJ2-3; TRBD2 agrees at 11 bases. Germline V CDR1 and CDR2: SGHRS, YFSETQ. This CDR3 region has 16 residues. Germline trimming cut 2 bases from V and 4 bases from J; bases unmatched to any gene: 6. This chain's CDR3 is CASSLVLAGGSDTQYF. CDR3 DNA sequence: TGCGCCAGCAGCTTAGTCCTAGCGGGAGGTTCAGATACGCAGTATTTT.